The rows below give T cell receptor beta chains drawn from one sample of a study of T cell responses to AZD1222 COVID-19 vaccine. Generated by immunoSEQ multiplex PCR, the TCRdb table keeps only in-frame clones and is missing some. The sample lists about 150,000 clones, about 91% occurring once. The sequencing used peripheral blood, collected on day 0 of AZD1222 vaccination. Receptor source: an adult in good health. The CDR3 runs from the conserved cysteine through the conserved F or W. A D gene is named only where the DNA matches it firmly. Expanded clones get a size class; other rows say once, few or many, or leave the size out.

d_call j_call v_call clone_size cdr3_aa cdr3_nt
. TRBJ1-5 TRBV27 . CASRSGSGGSNQPQHF TGTGCCAGTCGTTCCGGATCCGGGGGTAGCAATCAGCCCCAGCATTTT
. TRBJ2-1 TRBV7-2 . CASSPPFEYNEQFF TGTGCCAGCAGCCCGCCTTTTGAATACAATGAGCAGTTCTTC
. TRBJ1-4 TRBV3-1/TRBV3-2 . CASSQLLEGSNEKLFF TGTGCCAGCAGCCAACTGTTGGAGGGGTCTAATGAAAAACTGTTTTTT
TRBD1 TRBJ2-1 TRBV27 . CASSPPYLQGAGEQFF TGTGCCAGCAGTCCGCCGTACCTTCAGGGGGCCGGTGAGCAGTTCTTC
TRBD2 TRBJ2-1 TRBV19 . CASSAPGTSAYNEQFF TGTGCCAGTAGTGCTCCCGGGACTAGCGCCTACAATGAGCAGTTCTTC
. TRBJ1-2 TRBV6-5 . CASSYSRTQGGGYTF TGTGCCAGCAGTTACTCGAGAACACAGGGAGGTGGCTACACCTTC
TRBD1 TRBJ2-1 TRBV2 once CASTGQGNEQFF TGTGCCAGCACCGGACAGGGAAATGAGCAGTTCTTC
. TRBJ2-7 TRBV5-1 once CASSFTWEESYEQYF TGCGCCAGCAGCTTCACGTGGGAGGAATCCTACGAGCAGTACTTC
. TRBJ1-2 TRBV15 once CATSRDLAGANYGYTF TGTGCCACCAGCAGAGATTTGGCAGGAGCTAACTATGGCTACACCTTC
. TRBJ2-1 TRBV28 . CASSITPPIYEQFF TGTGCCAGCAGTATAACACCTCCGATCTATGAGCAGTTCTTC
. TRBJ1-4 TRBV9 . CASSASGGQGEKLFF TGTGCCAGCAGCGCGAGCGGAGGGCAAGGTGAAAAACTGTTTTTT
. TRBJ1-5 TRBV19 . CASSININQPQHF TGTGCCAGTAGTATAAACATTAATCAGCCCCAGCATTTT
. TRBJ1-4 TRBV7-9 . CASSSRDGNEKLFF TGTGCCAGCAGCTCCAGAGACGGGAATGAAAAACTGTTTTTT
. TRBJ2-3 TRBV2 . CASSYSTDTQYF TGTGCCAGCAGCTACAGCACAGATACGCAGTATTTT
. TRBJ1-6 TRBV11-1 once CASSSEQPLAGSPLHF TGTGCCAGCAGCTCTGAACAACCCTTGGCTGGTTCACCCCTCCACTTT
. TRBJ2-1 TRBV27 . CASSSDSLHNEQFF TGTGCCAGCAGTTCCGACTCACTCCACAATGAGCAGTTCTTC
. TRBJ1-6 TRBV6-5 . CASSPGGHGDSPLHF TGTGCCAGCAGCCCCGGGGGCCATGGGGATTCACCCCTCCACTTT
. TRBJ1-3 TRBV2 . CASSLDTIYF TGTGCCAGCAGTCTTGACACCATATATTTT
. TRBJ1-2 TRBV18 once CASSPLAPRSLSVTRGAYGYTF TGTGCCAGCTCACCTTTAGCACCTCGCTCTCTGTCGGTGACAAGGGGTGCCTATGGCTACACCTTC
. TRBJ1-2 TRBV4-3 once CASSQDRGGYGYTF TGCGCCAGCAGCCAAGATAGGGGCGGCTATGGCTACACCTTC
. TRBJ1-3 TRBV2 . CASRLGNTIYF TGTGCCAGCAGGTTGGGAAACACCATATATTTT
TRBD1 TRBJ1-2 TRBV4-1 once CASSHAGGDYGYTF TGCGCCAGCAGCCATGCAGGGGGCGACTATGGCTACACCTTC
TRBD1 TRBJ2-2 TRBV6-5 . CASRGTASGGELFF TGTGCCAGCAGGGGGACAGCCTCGGGCGGGGAGCTGTTTTTT
TRBD1 TRBJ1-2 TRBV9 . CASSVVGQGLSAF TGTGCCAGCAGCGTAGTGGGACAGGGGTTATCCGCCTTC
TRBD1 TRBJ2-3 TRBV19 . CASTEDRVKDTQYF TGTGCCAGTACCGAGGACAGGGTGAAAGATACGCAGTATTTT
. TRBJ1-5 TRBV19 . CASSSTVNQPQHF TGTGCCAGTAGTTCCACGGTTAATCAGCCCCAGCATTTT
. TRBJ1-6 TRBV7-9 . CASSLENSPLHF TGTGCCAGCAGCTTAGAAAATTCACCCCTCCACTTT
. TRBJ2-7 TRBV6-2/TRBV6-3 . CASSYRSRLTYEQYF TGTGCCAGCAGTTACAGATCCAGATTAACCTACGAGCAGTACTTC
. TRBJ1-2 TRBV4-3 . CASSQDRGGYTF TGCGCCAGCAGCCAAGATCGCGGTGGCTACACCTTC
. TRBJ1-2 TRBV28 . CASFNYGYTF TGTGCCAGCTTTAACTATGGCTACACCTTC
. TRBJ1-2 TRBV6-5 . CASGQLYGYTF TGTGCCAGCGGACAGCTCTATGGCTACACCTTC
. TRBJ2-5 TRBV7-7 . CASSATGQETQYF TGTGCCAGCAGCGCGACGGGGCAAGAGACCCAGTACTTC
. TRBJ2-2 TRBV11-3 . CASSPQGHGNTGELFF TGTGCCAGCAGCCCGCAGGGCCATGGGAACACCGGGGAGCTGTTTTTT
. TRBJ1-5 TRBV19 . CASSPEIRQPQHF TGTGCCAGTAGTCCAGAGATCCGGCAGCCCCAGCATTTT